Following are 9 T cell receptor beta chains from one sample sequenced in a study of T cells in Graves' hyperthyroidism and ophthalmopathy. Researchers amplified the TCR beta CDR3 regions from RNA transcripts. The TCR CDR3 first-round RT-PCR relied on the HTBI primer set. Each CDR3 protein gets one entry after TCRdb re-called the multiplex PCR reads with MiXCR. Here the sample spans about 380,000 distinct CDR3 sequences, about 15% being singletons. Sequenced sample: blood. The source of these receptors is a woman aged 25 to 45 with Graves' ophthalmopathy.

In this sample, this clonotype turned up many times. The chain recombines TRBV24-1 with TRBJ2-3; D is unclear. This CDR3 contains 16 residues. The V gene's germline CDR1 is KGHDR and CDR2 SFDVKD. V gave up 3 bases and J gave up 1 base, with 13 bases separating them. This CDR3 is CATSDPATQGTDTQYF. The CDR3, as DNA: TGTGCCACCAGTGATCCGGCGACCCAGGGCACAGATACGCAGTATTTT.

The chain joins TRBV28 to TRBJ1-6; D gene ambiguous. The V gene's germline CDR1 is MDHEN and CDR2 SYDVKM. V dropped 6 bases and J dropped 9 bases, with 6 bases sitting between them. This CDR3 has 11 amino acids. The CDR3 region is CASRTSSPLHF. The CDR3 DNA is TGTGCCAGCAGAACGAGTTCACCCCTCCACTTT.

This clonotype showed up many times. CDR3 in DNA: TGTGCCAGCAGCTGGACAGGGGATCAGCCCCAGCATTTT. Amino acids: CASSWTGDQPQHF. The V call is TRBV7-2, the J call TRBJ1-5, with 9 bases that match TRBD1. Trimming removed 4 bases from V and 5 bases from J; junction bases left unmatched: 0. This CDR3 is 13 amino acids long. The V gene's germline CDR1 is SGHTA and CDR2 FQGNSA.

This clonotype occurred many times. The CDR3 DNA sequence: TGTGCCAGCAGTTTCGCGGGGGGGCCAGGGGAGCAGTACTTC. This codes for CASSFAGGPGEQYF. The V gene is TRBV12-3 or TRBV12-4, the J gene TRBJ2-7, with 9 bases matching TRBD2. V lost 3 bases and J lost 7; bases outside the gene matches: 7. The CDR3 loop spans 14 amino acids.

This clonotype was counted ten times or more. This sequence joins TRBV12-3 or TRBV12-4 and TRBJ1-4, with TRBD1 matching 8 bases. CDR3 size: 15 residues. With 3 bases clipped from V and 6 bases from J, the junction kept 6 bases outside the gene matches. The CDR3 DNA follows: TGTGCCAGCAGTTTCTTGACAGGGGTGGATGAAAAACTGTTTTTT. Its protein product is CASSFLTGVDEKLFF.

This clonotype has at least ten counts. CDR3: CASRQGGGVTEAFF. The CDR3 DNA reads as TGTGCCAGCAGACAAGGGGGAGGGGTTACTGAAGCTTTCTTT. The gene calls are TRBV7-2 and TRBJ1-1; D is possibly TRBD1 (6 bases). The V gene lost 6 bases and the J gene lost 5 bases, with 16 bases spanning the gap. Germline loops: CDR1 SGHTA, CDR2 FQGNSA. The CDR3 has 14 amino acids.

Details on this clonotype: A much larger clonotype is one base distant, so this may be a read error. The chain links TRBV20-1 to TRBJ2-1, with 7 bases that match TRBD2. There are 14 residues in the CDR3. In germline, CDR1 is DFQATT, CDR2 SNEGSKA (reference sequence). CDR3 in amino acids: CSAPSGYSYTEQFF. CDR3 sequence (DNA): TGCAGTGCTCCTAGCGGTTACTCCTACACTGAGCAGTTCTTC.

This clonotype was detected ten times or more. The chain employs TRBV28 and TRBJ2-5; maybe TRBD1 (6 bases). The CDR3 runs 14 residues. The germline gives CDR1 MDHEN, CDR2 SYDVKM. V was cut by 3 bases and J by 4 bases, with 12 bases left in between. CDR3 DNA sequence: TGTGCCAGCAGTTTTCAGGGGTGGCTAGAGACCCAGTACTTC. Protein: CASSFQGWLETQYF. Combining the CDR3 with reference TRBV28 and TRBJ2-5 gives the whole variable domain DVKVTQSSRYLVKRTGEKVFLECVQDMDHENMFWYRQDPGLGLRLIYFSYDVKMKEKGDIPEGYSVSREKKERFSLILESASTNQTSMYLCASSFQGWLETQYFGPGTRLLVL.

There are many counts of this clonotype. The V and J genes are TRBV18 and TRBJ2-7; D is undetermined. The CDR3 contains 12 residues. Germline V CDR1 and CDR2: KGHSH, LQKENI. Trimming took 1 base from V and 0 from J, leaving 1 base between them. The CDR3 bases are TGTGCCAGCTCACCACACTCCTACGAGCAGTACTTC. It translates to CASSPHSYEQYF.